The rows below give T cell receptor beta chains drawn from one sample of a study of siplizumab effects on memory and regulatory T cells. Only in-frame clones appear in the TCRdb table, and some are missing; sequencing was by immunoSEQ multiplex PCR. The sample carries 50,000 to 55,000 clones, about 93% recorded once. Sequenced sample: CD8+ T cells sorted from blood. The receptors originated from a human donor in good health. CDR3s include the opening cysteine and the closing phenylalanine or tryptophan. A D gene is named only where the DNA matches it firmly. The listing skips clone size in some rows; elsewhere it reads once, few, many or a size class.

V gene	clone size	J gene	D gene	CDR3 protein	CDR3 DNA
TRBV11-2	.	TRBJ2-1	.	CASSRESNEQFF	TGTGCCAGCAGCCGAGAGTCCAATGAGCAGTTCTTC
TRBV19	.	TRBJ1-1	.	CASSRRQVTRVMNTEAFF	TGTGCCAGTAGTCGTCGACAGGTCACCCGAGTCATGAACACTGAAGCTTTCTTT
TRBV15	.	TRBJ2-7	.	CATSRESGQRYFEQYF	TGTGCCACCAGCAGAGAATCAGGACAGAGGTATTTCGAGCAGTACTTC
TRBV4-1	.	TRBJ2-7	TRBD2	CASSQAGGRVYEQYF	TGCGCCAGCAGCCAGGCGGGGGGCAGGGTCTACGAGCAGTACTTC
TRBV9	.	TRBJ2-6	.	CASSDSGANVLTF	TGTGCCAGCAGCGACTCTGGGGCCAACGTCCTGACTTTC
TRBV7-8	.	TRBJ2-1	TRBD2	CASSPGTSGSYEQFF	TGTGCCAGCAGCCCCGGGACTAGCGGGAGCTATGAGCAGTTCTTC
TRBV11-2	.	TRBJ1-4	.	CASSLQAREKLFF	TGTGCCAGCAGCTTACAGGCGAGGGAAAAACTGTTTTTT
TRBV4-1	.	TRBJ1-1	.	CASSQGRHGQPEAFF	TGCGCCAGCAGCCAAGGCAGGCATGGACAGCCTGAAGCTTTCTTT
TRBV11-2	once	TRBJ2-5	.	CASSKYQETQYF	TGTGCCAGCAGCAAGTACCAAGAGACCCAGTACTTC
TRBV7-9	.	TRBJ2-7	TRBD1	CASRRDRAYEQYF	TGTGCCAGCAGGCGGGACAGGGCCTACGAGCAGTACTTC
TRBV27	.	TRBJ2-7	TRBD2	CASSLGLAPYEQYF	TGTGCCAGCAGTTTAGGACTAGCCCCCTACGAGCAGTACTTC
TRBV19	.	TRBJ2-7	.	CASSIVDRKPVYEQYF	TGTGCCAGTAGTATAGTCGACCGGAAACCCGTCTACGAGCAGTACTTC
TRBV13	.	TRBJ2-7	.	CASSLGWTYEQYF	TGTGCCAGCAGCCTAGGTTGGACCTACGAGCAGTACTTC
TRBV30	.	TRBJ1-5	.	CAWRWGGGDQPQHF	TGTGCCTGGAGGTGGGGGGGCGGGGATCAGCCCCAGCATTTT
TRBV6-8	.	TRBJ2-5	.	CASSYELGVEEEETQYF	TGTGCCAGCAGTTACGAATTAGGGGTAGAAGAAGAAGAGACCCAGTACTTC
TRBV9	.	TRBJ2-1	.	CASSVRLYNEQFF	TGTGCCAGCAGCGTCCGACTATACAATGAGCAGTTCTTC
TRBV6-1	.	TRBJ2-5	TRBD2	CASSEARATVAGGPETQYF	TGTGCCAGCAGTGAAGCGCGCGCGACGGTGGCGGGAGGGCCGGAGACCCAGTACTTC
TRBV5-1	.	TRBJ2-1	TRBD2	CASSELMTGTSGKNEQFF	TGCGCCAGCAGCGAACTCATGACCGGGACTAGCGGCAAGAATGAGCAGTTCTTC